The 20 T cell receptor beta chains in this list originate from one sample, sequenced in a study of shared clonotypes between healthy human individuals. Clones were sequenced by immunoSEQ multiplex PCR, and TCRdb holds only the in-frame ones, with some missing. The table has approximately 2,300,000 clones, 85% to 95% seen once; the top ten hold 0.37%. The sequencing sample was made of naive CD4+ T cells from PBMCs. The subset denotes: CD45RA+ positively selected. The receptors here all came from a man younger than 35 in good health. Some clones in this sample may be carry-over from other donors' samples.

The genes are TRBV7-2 and TRBJ1-5; 8 bases agree with TRBD1. In germline, CDR1 is SGHTA, CDR2 FQGNSA. With V trimmed by 3 bases and J by 3 bases, 4 bases remained unmatched. The CDR3 totals 15 residues. The chain's CDR3 is CASSFLTGANQPQHF. As DNA, the CDR3 is TGTGCCAGCAGCTTCCTGACAGGGGCCAATCAGCCCCAGCATTTT.

The chain employs TRBV25-1 and TRBJ1-2; no definite D call. CDR1 is MGHDK and CDR2 is SYGVNS in the germline V gene. This CDR3 has 15 amino acids. V was trimmed by 1 base and J by 2 bases, leaving 11 bases between them. CDR3 amino acids: CASSEWSAGNYGYTF. As DNA, the CDR3 is TGTGCCAGCAGTGAATGGTCGGCGGGAAACTATGGCTACACCTTC.

This clone was seen more than once but under ten times. The chain has TRBV7-2 and TRBJ1-2; 9 bases fit TRBD1. This CDR3 comprises 14 residues. V dropped 3 bases and J dropped 8; count of bases not matched to a gene: 7. The V gene's germline CDR1 is SGHTA and CDR2 FQGNSA. In DNA, the CDR3 is TGTGCCAGCAGCTTTTACAGGGGGCGCGACGGCTACACCTTC. It specifies CASSFYRGRDGYTF.

V and J are TRBV4-1 and TRBJ1-2; 7 bases agree with TRBD1. The CDR3 is made up of 12 amino acids. The V and J ends lost 4 bases and 8 bases, in that order; junction bases with no gene match: 4. Germline-derived CDR1 and CDR2 are MGHRA and YSYEKL. The chain's CDR3 is CASSRQGGGYTF. The DNA for the CDR3 is TGCGCCAGCAGCCGACAGGGTGGCGGCTACACCTTC.

This chain uses TRBV5-1 with TRBJ2-7; D may correspond to TRBD1 or TRBD2 (5 bases each). The CDR3 is 14 amino acids. Trimming took 4 bases from V and 2 from J, leaving 13 bases between them. CDR1 SGHRS and CDR2 YFSETQ come from the germline V gene. CDR3 in amino acids: CASSRRGDTYEQYF. The CDR3 coding sequence is TGCGCCAGCAGCCGTAGAGGGGATACCTACGAGCAGTACTTC.

The J gene is TRBJ2-7, the V gene TRBV7-9; D uncertain. The length of the CDR3 is 12 residues. V gave up 4 bases and J gave up 6 bases, with 10 bases separating them. CDR1 SEHNR and CDR2 FQNEAQ come from the germline V gene (reference sequence). CDR3 DNA sequence: TGTGCCAGCAGCTCGCCAGGTGGCGAGCAGTACTTC. Residues: CASSSPGGEQYF.

CDR3 DNA sequence: TGCAGCGTTGAAGATTGGGGAAATGAGCAGTTCTTC. Amino acids: CSVEDWGNEQFF. The chain has TRBV29-1 and TRBJ2-1; D ambiguous. Germline V gene lookup returns CDR1 SQVTM and CDR2 ANQGSEA. V lost 0 bases to trimming and J lost 7 bases, with 7 bases between them. This CDR3 region has 12 residues.

Remarks on this clone: The sample holds other DNA sequences that translate to the same CDR3. CDR3: CSVGPQGNYGYTF. CDR3 bases: TGCAGCGTTGGGCCCCAGGGAAACTATGGCTACACCTTC. This chain links TRBV29-1 with TRBJ1-2, with a possible D match to TRBD1 (5 bases). The V and J ends lost 4 bases and 2 bases respectively, with 11 bases between them. CDR3 size: 13 residues. CDR1 is SQVTM, CDR2 ANQGSEA, per germline.

This chain uses TRBV5-8 with TRBJ1-4, with TRBD1 identical over 8 bases. CDR1 is SGHTS and CDR2 is YDEGEE in the germline V gene. The CDR3 runs 16 residues. V shed 2 bases, J shed 6 bases, and the junction held 9 bases outside the gene matches. The CDR3 DNA reads TGTGCCAGCAGCTTTCGGACAGGGTGGCAGGATGAAAAACTGTTTTTT. It translates to CASSFRTGWQDEKLFF.

V usage is TRBV6-1 and J usage is TRBJ2-3; D may correspond to TRBD1 or TRBD2 (5 bases each). Per the germline V gene, CDR1 is MNHNS and CDR2 is SASEGT. Trimming cost V 4 bases and J 2 bases, with 13 bases left between them. This CDR3 is 15 amino acids long. CDR3 nucleotide sequence: TGTGCCAGCAGTGTAAAGGGACCGATCACAGATACGCAGTATTTT. Protein product: CASSVKGPITDTQYF.

This chain connects TRBV27 to TRBJ1-3; D ambiguous. The V end lost 3 bases, the J end lost 0 bases, and 6 bases lay between the germline ends. This CDR3 is built from 14 residues. The germline V gene has CDR1 MNHEY and CDR2 SMNVEV (reference sequence). In nucleotides, the CDR3 is TGTGCCAGCAGTTTGATGAGCTCTGGAAACACCATATATTTT. The encoded protein is CASSLMSSGNTIYF.

This chain joins TRBV7-9 and TRBJ1-4, with 7 bases that match TRBD1. The CDR3 covers 14 residues. Germline CDR1 reads SEHNR; CDR2 reads FQNEAQ (reference sequence). V shed 5 bases and J 5 bases; nucleotides not matched to a gene: 5. CDR3 loop: CASSQGVSNEKLFF. The CDR3, as DNA: TGTGCCAGCAGCCAGGGGGTATCGAATGAAAAACTGTTTTTT.

In its sample, this clone was seen once. V and J are TRBV7-2 and TRBJ2-3; D is unclear. Germline CDR1 and CDR2: SGHTA and FQGNSA. V lost 4 bases and J lost 0, with 20 bases in between. This CDR3 is 18 amino acids long. CDR3 sequence (DNA): TGTGCCAGCAGCTCCTCAAGGCAGTCAATTTCTAGCACAGATACGCAGTATTTT. Protein product: CASSSSRQSISSTDTQYF.

The V gene is TRBV5-1, the J gene TRBJ2-2, with 8 bases matching TRBD2. The CDR3 covers 16 residues. Per germline, CDR1 SGHRS and CDR2 YFSETQ. V lost 1 base, J lost 2 bases, and 4 bases stayed unmatched. In DNA, the CDR3 is TGCGCCAGCAGCTTGTTAAGCGGGAGAAACACCGGGGAGCTGTTTTTT. Translation gives CASSLLSGRNTGELFF.

This chain joins TRBV5-4 and TRBJ2-3; D not resolved. This CDR3 is built from 13 residues. Trimming left V 5 bases short and J 0 bases short, with 7 bases between. Germline CDR1 and CDR2: SGHNT and YYREEE (reference sequence). In DNA, the CDR3 is TGTGCCAGCAGGATTACTAGCACAGATACGCAGTATTTT. It encodes CASRITSTDTQYF. Complete variable domain (other parts from reference TRBV5-4 and TRBJ2-3): ETGVTQSPTHLIKTRGQQVTLRCSSQSGHNTVSWYQQALGQGPQFIFQYYREEENGRGNFPPRFSGLQFPNYSSELNVNALELDDSALYLCASRITSTDTQYFGPGTRLTVL.

This chain uses TRBV28 with TRBJ1-2; D perhaps matches TRBD1 (5 bases). Germline-derived CDR1 and CDR2 are MDHEN and SYDVKM. This CDR3 comprises 16 residues. Deletions cut 6 bases from V and 3 bases from J, with 20 bases between. For the CDR3, the DNA is TGTGCCAGCAGCCCTATCGGGCTGGGGACGGACTATGGCTACACCTTC. Its protein is CASSPIGLGTDYGYTF.

The chain uses TRBV4-1 and TRBJ2-7, with 10 bases matching TRBD1. The CDR3 sequence is 17 residues long. Germline-derived CDR1 and CDR2 are MGHRA and YSYEKL. Germline trimming cut 5 bases from V and 3 bases from J; bases unmatched to any gene: 13. CDR3 residues: CASSSRGYGQGGYEQYF. The DNA of the CDR3 is TGCGCCAGCAGCAGCAGGGGGTACGGACAGGGGGGCTACGAGCAGTACTTC.

This clone was counted a few times. The genes are TRBV29-1 and TRBJ1-1; weak D call: TRBD1 (5 bases). CDR3 length: 14 amino acids. V gave up 4 bases and J gave up 2 bases, with 14 bases separating them. Germline V gives CDR1 SQVTM, CDR2 ANQGSEA. CDR3 sequence (DNA): TGCAGCGTTGGTCCGGGGACTGAAAACACTGAAGCTTTCTTT. Its protein product is CSVGPGTENTEAFF.

The chain links TRBV6-1 to TRBJ2-7, with D uncertain. This CDR3 comprises 14 residues. Between the trimmed V and J ends, which lost 0 bases and 4 bases, there was a span of 10 bases. Germline CDR1 and CDR2: MNHNS and SASEGT. Here the CDR3 DNA reads TGTGCCAGCAGTGAAGCAGGGTTTCGGTACGAGCAGTACTTC. It specifies CASSEAGFRYEQYF.

This chain links TRBV11-2 with TRBJ2-2, with D perhaps being TRBD1 or TRBD2 (5 bases each). This CDR3 is 16 amino acids long. CDR1 and CDR2 from the germline V gene are SGHAT and FQNNGV. V dropped 1 base and J dropped 6 bases, with 15 bases sitting between them. The DNA for the CDR3 is TGTGCCAGCAGCTTAGCCCCCTCGGGGACCCCCGGGGAGCTGTTTTTT. Translation: CASSLAPSGTPGELFF.